The rows below give T cell receptor beta chains drawn from one sample of a study of T cell repertoires in cytomegalovirus infection. Using its own MiXCR run on the reads, TCRdb lists one record per CDR3 protein. The sample lists 450,000 to 650,000 distinct CDR3 sequences, about 25% occurring once. The source material was PBMCs. These receptors were taken from a human donor in good health (CMV status not recorded). Some clones in this sample may be carry-over from other donors' samples. Each CDR3 is given with its conserved first and last residue.

CDR3aa: CASSLAGTGNTEAFF
v_gene: TRBV7-2

CDR3aa: CSVEPSAGYEQYF
v_gene: TRBV29-1

CDR3aa: CASSLWPQETQYF
v_gene: TRBV5-1

CDR3aa: CASRQGWSPLHF
v_gene: TRBV27

CDR3aa: CASSISTSGGELFF
v_gene: TRBV19

CDR3aa: CASSLVGGLSEAFF
v_gene: TRBV7-9

CDR3aa: CASRTNRDGAKNIQYF
v_gene: TRBV6-6

CDR3aa: CASSLGYEAFF
v_gene: TRBV7-9

CDR3aa: CASSEGRSLAGEQAGELFF
v_gene: TRBV7-4

CDR3aa: CATRLVGNTEAFF
v_gene: TRBV6-6

CDR3aa: CASSPMGLGNQPQHF
v_gene: TRBV7-2

CDR3aa: CASSLVASRNTGELFF
v_gene: TRBV7-6

CDR3aa: CSAWDSRTDTQYF
v_gene: TRBV20-1

CDR3aa: CASRNRDRDGYTF
v_gene: TRBV6-2/TRBV6-3

CDR3aa: CASSPGQSWIQYF
v_gene: TRBV5-5

CDR3aa: CSVEGRTYSYNEQFF
v_gene: TRBV29-1

CDR3aa: CASSGGTRGPDTRYF
v_gene: TRBV19

CDR3aa: CASSLDLRANTEAFF
v_gene: TRBV7-2

CDR3aa: CASSELPGQGAGGNTIYF
v_gene: TRBV25-1

CDR3aa: CAIGDAQGNSEKLFF
v_gene: TRBV10-3

CDR3aa: CATSMWGTGASTMNTEAFF
v_gene: TRBV15

CDR3aa: CASSRLGHLTGGNTEAFF
v_gene: TRBV6-1

CDR3aa: CSAQHGVRRNTEAFF
v_gene: TRBV20-1

CDR3aa: CASSRDFGLGETQYF
v_gene: TRBV5-5

CDR3aa: CASSLFGPFDDEQFF
v_gene: TRBV27

CDR3aa: CASSERGGAPGDTQYF
v_gene: TRBV2

CDR3aa: CASSWVFTDTQYF
v_gene: TRBV28

CDR3aa: CASSWGEREVETQYF
v_gene: TRBV7-2

CDR3aa: CASSLSGRGDTEAFF
v_gene: TRBV7-6

CDR3aa: CASSIPGRQMNTEAFF
v_gene: TRBV28

CDR3aa: CASSNREHTEAFF
v_gene: TRBV6-6

CDR3aa: CSVLSKFNEQFF
v_gene: TRBV29-1

CDR3aa: CASSLRGTGNAGELFF
v_gene: TRBV7-2

CDR3aa: CASSYINSQETQYF
v_gene: TRBV6-5

CDR3aa: CASSAGTATDYGYTF
v_gene: TRBV12-3/TRBV12-4

CDR3aa: CASSSNSNQPQHF
v_gene: TRBV7-2

CDR3aa: CASRPRVRDTEAFF
v_gene: TRBV7-2

CDR3aa: CASSLNGGSGETQYF
v_gene: TRBV12-3/TRBV12-4

CDR3aa: CAWWDTGELFF
v_gene: TRBV30

CDR3aa: CASSYGQGVQETQYF
v_gene: TRBV6-8

CDR3aa: CASSYPRGETQYF
v_gene: TRBV6-5

CDR3aa: CASSYSSEKLFF
v_gene: TRBV7-9

CDR3aa: CASSQWDGYEQYF
v_gene: TRBV4-3

CDR3aa: CASSIRGRGYTF
v_gene: TRBV7-2

CDR3aa: CASSLFWGDNQPQHF
v_gene: TRBV27

CDR3aa: CAWSGGRSTNEKLFF
v_gene: TRBV30

CDR3aa: CASSSATGELFF
v_gene: TRBV7-7

CDR3aa: CASSLSGVTEAFF
v_gene: TRBV28

CDR3aa: CASRNAIPGSYGYTF
v_gene: TRBV28

CDR3aa: CASSTYRVDGELFF
v_gene: TRBV7-2

CDR3aa: CASGSGQGNNEQFF
v_gene: TRBV12-5

CDR3aa: CASSTAGNMNTEAFF
v_gene: TRBV11-2

CDR3aa: CATQGRNTGELVF
v_gene: TRBV12-5

CDR3aa: CASSLEYRQPQHF
v_gene: TRBV7-2